This record concerns one TCR beta chain sequence. This sample was included in a study of blood T cell repertoires in COVID-19. Across the whole study: The United States, Italy and Spain supplied acute and convalescent COVID-19 samples. PBMCs, B-cell-depleted T cells, or T cells were the source of the cDNA or gDNA that made up the material.

Germline V CDR1 and CDR2: MDHEN, SYDVKM. There are 15 residues in the CDR3. V dropped 6 bases and J dropped 1 base, with 15 bases sitting between them. Original methodology: Reference gene primers were amplified, and this amplification served to estimate nucleated cell counts. Sequenced by immunoSEQ multiplex PCR; TCRdb stores in-frame clones only, minus some. Clone size and the V and J calls come from that table; the DNA yielded D and trimming. In the table there are just over 90,000 clones, almost 80% of which are singletons. What was sequenced was peripheral blood. The TCR originated in a human donor in a cohort sampled during active COVID-19. The rearrangement links TRBV28 to TRBJ2-5; tentative D call: TRBD1 (8 bases). CDR3 coding DNA: TGTGCCAGCAGAGAACAGGGGGGGGCCCAAGAGACCCAGTACTTC. As protein: CASREQGGAQETQYF. The full variable domain, rest sourced from reference TRBV28 and TRBJ2-5, is DVKVTQSSRYLVKRTGEKVFLECVQDMDHENMFWYRQDPGLGLRLIYFSYDVKMKEKGDIPEGYSVSREKKERFSLILESASTNQTSMYLCASREQGGAQETQYFGPGTRLLVL.